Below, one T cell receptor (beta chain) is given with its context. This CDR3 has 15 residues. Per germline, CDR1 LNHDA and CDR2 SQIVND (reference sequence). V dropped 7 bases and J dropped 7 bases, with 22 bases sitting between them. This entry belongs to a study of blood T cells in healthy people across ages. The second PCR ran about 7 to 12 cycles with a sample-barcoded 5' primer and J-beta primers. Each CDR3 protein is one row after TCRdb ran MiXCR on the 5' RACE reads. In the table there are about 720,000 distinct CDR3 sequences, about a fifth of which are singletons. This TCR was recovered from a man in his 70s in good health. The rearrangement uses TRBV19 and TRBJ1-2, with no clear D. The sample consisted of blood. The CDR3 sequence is CASTRRPAEGSGYTF. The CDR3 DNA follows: TGTGCCAGTACCCGGCGACCGGCTGAAGGGTCTGGCTACACCTTC.